This T cell receptor (beta chain) was retrieved from a study of beta chain features in type 1 diabetes (dated by TCRdb to the late 2010s). For the study in its entirety: No differences in mean age, gender distribution, total cell number or subset yield were found between patients and healthy donors. A total of around 100 million sorted cells were examined across all samples, and RNA yield correlated strongly with the number of cells per subset. Whereas all 30 or so donors provided naive and central memory subsets, regulatory and stem cell-like memory subsets were isolated from just 8 patients and about 8 healthy donors. In the study, TCRB repertoires of sorted circulating CD4+ T cell subsets from recently diagnosed type 1 diabetes patients were compared with those of matched healthy donors.

The entire amount of isolated RNA was reverse transcribed using the High Capacity cDNA Reverse Transcription Kit, so the sequenced TCRB transcripts were expressed ones. Naive, central memory and regulatory T cell samples underwent deep immunoSEQ sequencing, averaging about 3.57 million total reads per sample. Sorted cells were lysed in RLT buffer, and RNA was extracted using DNase-treated RNeasy Micro or Mini kits according to cell number. To prevent cross-contamination, every cell subset was processed on its own, while patient and healthy donor samples were processed together. Using the immunoSEQ multiplex PCR, TCRB sequences were amplified from cDNA into 87-bp fragments spanning the CDR3 region. Sequencing of the amplicons was done on the Illumina HiSeq platform. Per the authors' processing: PCR bias was computationally corrected using synthetic template baselines, reads within Hamming distance 2 were collapsed, and singletons that could not be merged were discarded. By aligning reads against IMGT, V, D and J genes, CDR3 length, and insertions or deletions at six rearrangement sites were assigned. Within each subset, clonotype counts were normalized to the number of sorted cells before true diversity and Gini coefficients were calculated with the tcR R package. Repertoire sharing was quantified using the overlap coefficient calculated on TCRB nucleotide sequences. Out-of-frame TCRB sequences from naive cells were analyzed to stand in for the pre-selection repertoire. This immuneACCESS table, as held by TCRdb, lists in-frame sequences with V and J called but not all clones. Of the missing ones, under half trace to an unresolved V gene in checked studies; the others have no known cause. V, J and clone size are taken as reported in that table, and D and trimming were inferred from the DNA itself. The sample profile shows approximately 250,000 clones; approximately 10% of them were found once. Around 0.017% of the sample is held by the ten biggest clonotypes.

Trimming leaves V shorter by 0 bases and J shorter by 1 base, with the junction holding 12 bases beyond the gene matches. The CDR3 runs 18 residues from the cysteine to the phenylalanine. Left in the record is the CDR3 DNA by itself, 54 bases read in frame from the first base. CDR1 and CDR2 (GTSNPN, SVGIG) derive from the germline V gene (reference sequence). What the work shows at the level of the full study, not this receptor alone: Naive, central memory and regulatory TCRB repertoires appeared to be more similar among patients than among healthy donors. Because small numbers of individuals were included in the HLA sub-analyses, any influence of HLA type on TCRB rearrangement was left unresolved. At VDJ recombination sites, type 1 diabetes patients had fewer insertions and more deleted nucleotides, which implies abnormalities in thymic rearrangement. Shorter templates might be favored by PCR, yet because patient and control samples were amplified and corrected together, any such skew would affect both groups equally. Because cDNA rather than genomic DNA was sequenced, highly expressing activated cells could have been over-represented, although no difference in activation and CD3 levels was found between groups. In all four CD4+ subsets, TCRB CDR3 length was moderately but significantly shorter in type 1 diabetes patients.

Each donor gave one peripheral blood draw, roughly 0.12 L on average, collected into heparinised tubes. A BD FACSAria II and a panel including CD45RO, CCR7, CD25, CD127, CD95 and CD27 were used to sort naive, central memory, regulatory and stem cell-like memory CD4+ T cells. A purity above 95% was achieved for all sorted populations. PBMCs were isolated immediately by Lymphoprep density gradient centrifugation and stained directly without culture. To minimize batch effects, samples were stained and sorted in pairs, one healthy donor with one patient per experiment. This clone has just a few counts. Its binding antigen is unknown. Per-nucleotide qualities are absent, and no much larger clonotype sits a single base away.

The material sequenced was naive CD4+ T cells from blood. This sample's cell subset or site label indicates: true naive CD4+ T cells. The chain was built from TRBV30 and TRBJ1-2; 9 central nucleotides agree with TRBD1. The TCR originated in a man under 40 with type 1 diabetes. The CDR3 protein: CAWSVLRDRASLNYGYTF. The DNA sequence follows: TGTGCCTGGAGTGTACTAAGGGACAGGGCGTCTCTTAACTATGGCTACACCTTC.